The 26 T cell receptor beta chains below were found in one sample sequenced in a study of shared clonotypes between healthy human individuals. Terminally differentiated effector memory CD45RA+ cells were excluded by CCR7 positive selection of CD45RO-negative cells. TCRdb's table, derived via immunoSEQ multiplex PCR, lists solely in-frame clones and lacks some. The sample holds about 2.2 million clones, 93% seen once. Sequenced material: naive CD8+ T cells from PBMCs. These receptors all come from a man younger than 35 in good health. Some clones in this sample may be carry-over from other donors' samples.

This sequence joins TRBV7-8 and TRBJ2-7; TRBD1 is a possible D gene (5 bases). Germline loops: CDR1 SGHVS, CDR2 FQNEAQ. V gave up 4 bases and J gave up 5 bases, with 12 bases separating them. The CDR3 covers 13 residues. This chain's CDR3 is CASSSLFRDEQYF. CDR3 coding DNA: TGTGCCAGCAGCTCGTTGTTCAGGGACGAGCAGTACTTC.

The V gene is TRBV7-9, the J gene TRBJ2-7; 7 bases line up with TRBD1. The CDR3 totals 14 residues. CDR1 SEHNR and CDR2 FQNEAQ come from the germline V gene (reference sequence). The V gene end was trimmed by 1 base and the J gene end by 3 bases; junction bases not matched to a gene: 3. CDR3 DNA: TGTGCCAGCAGCTTAGTCCCAGGGGGCTACGAGCAGTACTTC. Translated, it gives CASSLVPGGYEQYF.

This clone was observed a few times. A junction end diverges from the germline sequence, so it may reflect a read error. The chain couples TRBV19 to TRBJ2-1; 9 nucleotides match TRBD2. The CDR3 length is 14 residues. Germline V gene lookup returns CDR1 LNHDA and CDR2 SQIVND (reference sequence). The CDR3 loop reads CASKLSGSFNEQFF. The DNA for the CDR3 is TGTGCGAGTAAGCTTAGCGGGAGTTTCAATGAGCAGTTCTTC.

The J gene is TRBJ2-6, the V gene TRBV7-9, with D uncertain. Trimming shortened V by 5 bases and J by 0 bases, and 17 bases separated the two germline ends. This CDR3 is 18 amino acids long. Germline assignment: CDR1 SEHNR and CDR2 FQNEAQ (reference sequence). DNA for the CDR3: TGTGCCAGCAGCCCGAGCTCTAGGTTAGACTCTGGGGCCAACGTCCTGACTTTC. Amino acids: CASSPSSRLDSGANVLTF.

V usage is TRBV7-9 and J usage is TRBJ2-1; no firm D call. The CDR3 sequence is 16 residues long. V lost 1 base and J lost 3, with 13 bases in between. Germline CDR1 SEHNR, CDR2 FQNEAQ (reference sequence). The CDR3 coding sequence is TGTGCCAGCAGCTTAGGGTTCGGGCAGAGCTACAATGAGCAGTTCTTC. As protein: CASSLGFGQSYNEQFF.

About this clone itself: A much larger clone differs from this one at a single base, so this may be a read error. Distinct nucleotide sequences in the sample also encode this CDR3. The chain carries TRBV27 and TRBJ2-2; no reliable D call. Per the germline V gene, CDR1 is MNHEY and CDR2 is SMNVEV (reference sequence). The CDR3 covers 11 residues. Trimming removed 6 bases from V and 5 bases from J, with 4 bases in between. CDR3 nucleotide sequence: TGTGCCAGCAGCGCGACCGGGGAGCTGTTTTTT. Translated: CASSATGELFF.

This clone was recorded once. Other DNA sequences of this sample code for an identical CDR3. The V call is TRBV7-6, the J call TRBJ2-5; TRBD1 is a possible D gene (6 bases). The CDR3 is made up of 15 amino acids. V was pared by 2 bases and J by 1 base, with 11 bases between. Looked up from germline, CDR1 is SGHVS and CDR2 is FNYEAQ. The CDR3 DNA reads TGTGCCAGCAGCTTAACAACAGGGATCCAAGAGACCCAGTACTTC. Encoded protein: CASSLTTGIQETQYF.

The chain is built from TRBV6-5 and TRBJ1-1; D is unclear. The CDR3 is 15 amino acids. With 0 bases removed from V and 7 bases from J, the gap between germline ends came to 15 bases. Per germline, CDR1 MNHEY and CDR2 SVGAGI. Written as DNA, the CDR3 is TGTGCCAGCAGTTACTCCGGGAATGTGGTCTATGAAGCTTTCTTT. Its translation is CASSYSGNVVYEAFF.

In regard to this clone: The sample has other DNA sequences that encode this CDR3 too. This sequence joins TRBV19 and TRBJ2-1; D possibly uses TRBD1 or TRBD2 (5 bases each). V lost 7 bases and J lost 4, with 11 bases in between. From germline, CDR1 is LNHDA and CDR2 SQIVND (reference sequence). CDR3 length: 13 amino acids. The CDR3 loop is CASTGTAYNEQFF. The DNA of the CDR3 is TGTGCCAGTACCGGGACGGCTTACAATGAGCAGTTCTTC.

The chain employs TRBV6-5 and TRBJ1-2; 9 bases are a match to TRBD1. V lost 5 bases to trimming and J lost 5 bases; unmatched junction nucleotides: 9. This CDR3 spans 15 amino acids. CDR1 MNHEY and CDR2 SVGAGI come from the germline V gene. The CDR3 is CASSPPGQGYYGYTF. CDR3 DNA: TGTGCCAGCAGTCCCCCGGGACAGGGATATTATGGCTACACCTTC.

The V gene is TRBV9, the J gene TRBJ2-7; no clear D gene. V lost 0 bases to trimming and J lost 4 bases, with 17 bases between them. This CDR3 comprises 16 residues. Germline assignment: CDR1 SGDLS and CDR2 YYNGEE. The CDR3 here is CASSVGSSRSTYEQYF. CDR3 in DNA: TGTGCCAGCAGCGTAGGGTCATCAAGGTCTACGTACGAGCAGTACTTC.

This chain joins TRBV19 and TRBJ2-7; 9 bases align to TRBD2. J gave up 7 bases and V 2 bases, and 12 bases lay outside the gene matches. Germline loops: CDR1 LNHDA, CDR2 SQIVND (reference sequence). The CDR3 totals 16 residues. The CDR3 region is CASSITYGTSFGEQYF. The DNA of the CDR3 is TGTGCCAGTAGTATAACCTATGGGACTAGCTTCGGGGAGCAGTACTTC.

The V gene is TRBV4-1, the J gene TRBJ2-2; D is perhaps TRBD1 or TRBD2 (5 bases each). V was shortened by 3 bases and J by 9 bases, with 20 bases between the two germline ends. This CDR3 has 16 residues. Germline assignment: CDR1 MGHRA and CDR2 YSYEKL. CDR3 bases: TGCGCCAGCAGCCAGGGGACGGAGCCCGCCCACCGGGAGCTGTTTTTT. This codes for CASSQGTEPAHRELFF.

A single count supports this clone. The chain uses TRBV6-6 and TRBJ1-1; D may be TRBD1 (6 bases). Germline lookup yields CDR1 MNHNY and CDR2 SVGAGI (reference sequence). Trimming took off 8 bases at V and 4 bases at J, with 11 bases between the two ends. This CDR3 is built from 12 residues. CDR3 sequence reads: CASGPGATEAFF. CDR3 DNA: TGTGCCAGCGGCCCGGGGGCCACTGAAGCTTTCTTT.

The gene calls are TRBV13 and TRBJ2-7; 7 nucleotides line up with TRBD2. From germline, CDR1 is PRHDT and CDR2 FYEKMQ (reference sequence). This CDR3 contains 17 residues. The V segment lost 5 bases and the J segment 3 bases; nucleotides outside the gene matches: 16. Written as DNA, the CDR3 is TGTGCCAGCAGCCTCCGCCACACTAGCGCGGCCGACTACGAGCAGTACTTC. It codes for CASSLRHTSAADYEQYF. Full variable domain (missing parts from reference TRBV13 and TRBJ2-7): AAGVIQSPRHLIKEKRETATLKCYPIPRHDTVYWYQQGPGQDPQFLISFYEKMQSDKGSIPDRFSAQQFSDYHSELNMSSLELGDSALYFCASSLRHTSAADYEQYFGPGTRLTVT.

The rearrangement joins TRBV6-5 to TRBJ2-1, with D perhaps matching TRBD2 (6 bases). Trimming cost V 6 bases and J 3 bases, with 15 bases left between them. CDR3 length equals 15 residues. Looked up from germline, CDR1 is MNHEY and CDR2 is SVGAGI. The DNA for the CDR3 is TGTGCCAGCAGCCACCGGGACTCCTTCTACAATGAGCAGTTCTTC. Translation: CASSHRDSFYNEQFF.

The rearrangement joins TRBV27 to TRBJ1-5; 7 bases match TRBD1. V shed 5 bases, J shed 5 bases, and the junction held 6 bases outside the gene matches. This CDR3 is 14 amino acids long. The V gene's germline CDR1 is MNHEY and CDR2 SMNVEV (reference sequence). This CDR3 reads CASSLRDSHQPQHF. CDR3 sequence (DNA): TGTGCCAGCAGTCTCCGGGACAGCCATCAGCCCCAGCATTTT.

This chain uses TRBV27 with TRBJ1-2; D remains ambiguous. Germline V gene data show CDR1 as MNHEY and CDR2 as SMNVEV (reference sequence). The V end lost 4 bases, the J end lost 4 bases, and 13 bases lay between the germline ends. The CDR3 sequence is 14 residues long. The CDR3 DNA sequence: TGTGCCAGCAGTTCGGCCAGATCGAGCTATGGCTACACCTTC. The encoded protein is CASSSARSSYGYTF.

The chain employs TRBV4-1 and TRBJ2-3; 9 nucleotides align to TRBD2. Per the germline V gene, CDR1 is MGHRA and CDR2 is YSYEKL. Germline trimming cut 0 bases from V and 2 bases from J; bases unmatched to any gene: 6. This CDR3 is 17 amino acids long. CDR3 residues: CASSQDVLAGLTDTQYF. In DNA form, the CDR3 reads TGCGCCAGCAGCCAAGATGTCCTAGCGGGACTCACAGATACGCAGTATTTT.

Concerning this clone itself: Additional DNA sequences in this sample encode the identical CDR3. In nucleotides, the CDR3 is TGTGCCAGCAGCCTGGGACGGGGGGTCACTGAAGCTTTCTTT. Residues: CASSLGRGVTEAFF. The V gene is TRBV7-9, the J gene TRBJ1-1; TRBD1 might be the D (5 bases). V was trimmed by 5 bases and J by 4 bases, leaving 14 bases between them. This CDR3 region has 14 residues. In germline, CDR1 is SEHNR, CDR2 FQNEAQ (reference sequence).

Points on this clone: This CDR3 is also generated by other DNA sequences in the sample. This chain joins TRBV19 and TRBJ2-7; D call uncertain. The CDR3 extends over 13 amino acids. The germline V gene has CDR1 LNHDA and CDR2 SQIVND (reference sequence). The V and J ends lost 6 bases and 1 base respectively, with 10 bases between them. CDR3 DNA sequence: TGTGCCAGTAGATCCGGTTCGTCCTACGAGCAGTACTTC. Protein sequence: CASRSGSSYEQYF.

The chain couples TRBV28 to TRBJ2-1, with TRBD2 matching 11 bases. The germline V gene has CDR1 MDHEN and CDR2 SYDVKM. Unmatched junction bases numbered 7, after V lost 6 bases and J lost 6 bases. This CDR3 is 15 amino acids long. CDR3 bases: TGTGCCAGCAGCCCCACTAGCGGGAGTGTCAATGAGCAGTTCTTC. Translation gives CASSPTSGSVNEQFF.

The CDR3: CASSESGHLNTEAFF. In nucleotides, the CDR3 is TGCGCCAGCAGTGAGTCTGGACACCTTAACACTGAAGCTTTCTTT. The rearrangement joins TRBV10-2 to TRBJ1-1, with a possible D match to TRBD1 (5 bases). The V end lost 0 bases, the J end lost 2 bases, and 10 bases lay between the germline ends. Per the germline V gene, CDR1 is WSHSY and CDR2 is SAAADI. The CDR3 runs 15 residues.

The rearrangement joins TRBV5-1 to TRBJ1-1; 8 nucleotides line up with TRBD1. The junction had 14 bases not matched to a gene; V was cut back by 4 bases and J by 6 bases. This CDR3 comprises 16 residues. Germline CDR1 and CDR2: SGHRS and YFSETQ. The CDR3 bases are TGCGCCAGCAGCCCGTCCCGGGACAGGAATCGAGCTGAAGCTTTCTTT. As protein: CASSPSRDRNRAEAFF.

The CDR3 spells CATSRDRVGRRMTGELFF. The CDR3 DNA follows: TGTGCCACCAGCAGAGATCGGGTAGGGAGGCGAATGACCGGGGAGCTGTTTTTT. The gene calls are TRBV15 and TRBJ2-2; D might be TRBD2 (6 bases). CDR3 length: 18 residues. V gave up 0 bases and J gave up 5 bases, with 19 bases separating them. The germline V gene has CDR1 LNHNV and CDR2 YYDKDF (reference sequence). The full variable domain, with the rest looked up from reference TRBV15 and TRBJ2-2, is DAMVIQNPRYQVTQFGKPVTLSCSQTLNHNVMYWYQQKSSQAPKLLFHYYDKDFNNEADTPDNFQSRRPNTSFCFLDIRSPGLGDTAMYLCATSRDRVGRRMTGELFFGEGSRLTVL.

This chain links TRBV27 with TRBJ2-1; D remains unclear. The V end lost 5 bases, the J end lost 4 bases, and 9 bases lay between the germline ends. In germline, CDR1 is MNHEY, CDR2 SMNVEV (reference sequence). The CDR3 runs to 13 residues. This chain's CDR3 is CASSPAPYNEQFF. Here the CDR3 DNA reads TGTGCCAGCAGTCCAGCCCCATACAATGAGCAGTTCTTC.